The sequence of this TCR beta chain was determined in a study of human T cells and chemical hapten exposure. Time point of the sample: pre-sensitization, week 0. Treatment meaning: therapeutic diphenylcyclopropenone sensitization with weekly scalp DPC. TCRdb processed the RACE reads anew with MiXCR; each CDR3 protein has one entry. The table shows about 120,000 distinct CDR3 sequences, with approximately 13% occurring only once. The receptor was isolated from a woman between 18 and 29 years old with alopecia areata. Some clones in this sample may be carry-over from other donors' samples. The source was whole blood, collected in connection with sensitization to the hapten diphenylcyclopropenone (DPC).

The CDR3 loop is CASSSGGELGYNEQFF. DNA of the CDR3: TGTGCCAGCAGTTCTGGGGGGGAATTGGGCTACAATGAGCAGTTCTTC. This chain uses TRBV27 with TRBJ2-1, with TRBD2 matching 7 bases. The CDR3 is 16 residues long. Losses at the gene ends were 4 bases for V and 3 bases for J; bases not matched to a gene: 9. Germline V gene sequence: CDR1 MNHEY, CDR2 SMNVEV (reference sequence).